This T cell receptor beta chain is from a study of cytomegalovirus exposure and HLA in healthy donors. The study's findings and limits: Fewer N-insertions than the roughly 650-donor mean were reportedly shown by an Asian-associated ancestry cluster in a later analysis. Later analysis demonstrated an association between a missense DCLRE1C variant and TCR beta V- and J-gene trimming.

Notes on this clone: Its antigen is not identified.

V lost 5 bases and J lost 4; bases outside the gene matches: 6. Germline V gene sequence: CDR1 SEHNR, CDR2 FQNEAQ (reference sequence). This CDR3 has 16 residues. 60 Vbeta and 13 Jbeta primers were used in PCR. Method: immunoSEQ multiplex PCR; TCRdb's copy keeps in-frame clones and lacks some. The sample shows more than 75,000 clones, 65% to 80% of them seen only once. This TCR was recovered from a man aged 25 to 40 in good health and CMV-seronegative. The chain combines TRBV7-9 with TRBJ1-6; TRBD1 matches 9 bases. Material for sequencing was PBMCs. In DNA, the CDR3 is TGTGCCAGCAGCCGGACAGGGGAATTTTATAATTCACCCCTCCACTTT. Translated: CASSRTGEFYNSPLHF. The variable domain in full, with the rest retrieved from reference TRBV7-9 and TRBJ1-6, is DTGVSQNPRHKITKRGQNVTFRCDPISEHNRLYWYRQTLGQGPEFLTYFQNEAQLEKSRLLSDRFSAERPKGSFSTLEIQRTEQGDSAMYLCASSRTGEFYNSPLHFGNGTRLTVT.